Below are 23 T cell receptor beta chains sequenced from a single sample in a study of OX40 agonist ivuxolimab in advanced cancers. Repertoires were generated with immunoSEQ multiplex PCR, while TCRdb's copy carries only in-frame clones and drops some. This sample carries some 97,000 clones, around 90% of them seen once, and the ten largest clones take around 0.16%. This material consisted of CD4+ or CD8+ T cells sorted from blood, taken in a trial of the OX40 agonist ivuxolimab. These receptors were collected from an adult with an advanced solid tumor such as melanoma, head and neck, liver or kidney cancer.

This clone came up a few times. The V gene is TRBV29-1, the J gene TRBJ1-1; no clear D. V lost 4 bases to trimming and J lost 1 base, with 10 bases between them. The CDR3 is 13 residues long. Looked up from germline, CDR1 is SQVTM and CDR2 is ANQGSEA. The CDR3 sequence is CSVALQQNTEAFF. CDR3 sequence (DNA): TGCAGCGTTGCGTTGCAGCAGAACACTGAAGCTTTCTTT. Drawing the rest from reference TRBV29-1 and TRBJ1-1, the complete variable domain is SAVISQKPSRDICQRGTSLTIQCQVDSQVTMMFWYRQQPGQSLTLIATANQGSEATYESGFVIDKFPISRPNLTFSTLTVSNMSPEDSSIYLCSVALQQNTEAFFGQGTRLTVV.

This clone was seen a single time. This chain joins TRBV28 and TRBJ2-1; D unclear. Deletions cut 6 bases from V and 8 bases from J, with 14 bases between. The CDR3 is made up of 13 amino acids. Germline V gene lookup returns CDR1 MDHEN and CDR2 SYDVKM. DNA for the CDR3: TGTGCCAGCAGGGCCGGACCCGTGCATGAGCAGTTCTTC. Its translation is CASRAGPVHEQFF.

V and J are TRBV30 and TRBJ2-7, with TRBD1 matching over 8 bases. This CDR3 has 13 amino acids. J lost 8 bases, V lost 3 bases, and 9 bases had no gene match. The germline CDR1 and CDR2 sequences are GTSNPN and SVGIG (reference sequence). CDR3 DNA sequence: TGTGCCTGGAGCCGGGACAGGCTAGGGAAGCAGTACTTC. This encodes CAWSRDRLGKQYF.

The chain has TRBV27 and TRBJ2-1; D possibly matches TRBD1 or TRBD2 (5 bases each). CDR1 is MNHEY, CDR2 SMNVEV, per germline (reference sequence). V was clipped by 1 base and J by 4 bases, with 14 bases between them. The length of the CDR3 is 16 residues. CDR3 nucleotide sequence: TGTGCCAGCAGTTTATTAAGTGTCGGGGCTTACAATGAGCAGTTCTTC. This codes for CASSLLSVGAYNEQFF.

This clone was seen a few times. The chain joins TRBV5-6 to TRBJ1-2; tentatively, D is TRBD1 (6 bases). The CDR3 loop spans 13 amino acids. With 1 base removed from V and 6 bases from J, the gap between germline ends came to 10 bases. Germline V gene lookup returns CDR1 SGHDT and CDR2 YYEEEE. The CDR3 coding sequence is TGTGCCAGCAGCTTGTCCGGGGGCCATGGCTACACCTTC. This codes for CASSLSGGHGYTF.

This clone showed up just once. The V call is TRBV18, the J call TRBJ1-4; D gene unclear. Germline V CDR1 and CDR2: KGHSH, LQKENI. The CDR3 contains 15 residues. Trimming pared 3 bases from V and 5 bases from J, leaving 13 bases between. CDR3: CASSPRNALNEKLFF. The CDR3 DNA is TGTGCCAGCTCACCGCGGAACGCACTAAATGAAAAACTGTTTTTT. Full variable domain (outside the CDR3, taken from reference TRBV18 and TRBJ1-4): NAGVMQNPRHLVRRRGQEARLRCSPMKGHSHVYWYRQLPEEGLKFMVYLQKENIIDESGMPKERFSAEFPKEGPSILRIQQVVRGDSAAYFCASSPRNALNEKLFFGSGTQLSVL.

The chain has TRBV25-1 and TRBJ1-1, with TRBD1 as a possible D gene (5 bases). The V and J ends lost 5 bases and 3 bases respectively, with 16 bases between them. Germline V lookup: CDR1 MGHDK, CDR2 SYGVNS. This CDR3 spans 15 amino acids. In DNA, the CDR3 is TGTGCCAGCAGTAGTGGTCGTCCAGGGTACACTGAAGCTTTCTTT. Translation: CASSSGRPGYTEAFF.

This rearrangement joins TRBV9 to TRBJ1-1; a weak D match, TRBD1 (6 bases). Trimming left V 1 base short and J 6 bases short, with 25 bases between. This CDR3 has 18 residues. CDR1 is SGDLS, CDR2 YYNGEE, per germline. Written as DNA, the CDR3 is TGTGCCAGCAGCGTAACTTCCAGGGGCGGAGAACGGACGCCTGAAGCTTTCTTT. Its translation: CASSVTSRGGERTPEAFF.

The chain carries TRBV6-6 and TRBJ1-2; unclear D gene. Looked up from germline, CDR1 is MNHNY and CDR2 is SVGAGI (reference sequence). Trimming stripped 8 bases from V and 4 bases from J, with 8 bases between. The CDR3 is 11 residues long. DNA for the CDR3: TGTGCCAGCGGAGAATCCTATGGCTACACCTTC. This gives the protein CASGESYGYTF.

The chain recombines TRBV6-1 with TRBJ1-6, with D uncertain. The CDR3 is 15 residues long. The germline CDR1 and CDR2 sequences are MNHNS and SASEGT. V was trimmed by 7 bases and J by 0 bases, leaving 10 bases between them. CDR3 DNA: TGTGCCAGCAAAACAGCCAGCTCCTATAATTCACCCCTCCACTTT. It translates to CASKTASSYNSPLHF.

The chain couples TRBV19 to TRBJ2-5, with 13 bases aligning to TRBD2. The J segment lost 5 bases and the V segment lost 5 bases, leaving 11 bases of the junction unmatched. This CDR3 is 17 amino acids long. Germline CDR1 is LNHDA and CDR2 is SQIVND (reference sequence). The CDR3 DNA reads TGTGCCAGTAGTTCGCCAGGACTAGCGGGAGTCGGGGAGACCCAGTACTTC. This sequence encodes CASSSPGLAGVGETQYF.

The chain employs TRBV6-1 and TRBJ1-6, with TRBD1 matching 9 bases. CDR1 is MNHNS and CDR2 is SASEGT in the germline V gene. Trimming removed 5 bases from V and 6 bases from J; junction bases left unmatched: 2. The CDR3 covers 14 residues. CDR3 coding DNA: TGTGCCAGCAGTTCGGGACAGGGTAATTCACCCCTCCACTTT. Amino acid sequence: CASSSGQGNSPLHF.

The DNA for the CDR3 is TGTGCCAGCAGTCTCGGACTAGCGGGGAACACCGGGGAGCTGTTTTTT. It codes for CASSLGLAGNTGELFF. The gene calls are TRBV27 and TRBJ2-2, with TRBD2 identical over 11 bases. The CDR3 is made up of 16 amino acids. The germline CDR1 and CDR2 sequences are MNHEY and SMNVEV (reference sequence). With 5 bases clipped from V and 1 base from J, the junction kept 3 bases outside the gene matches.

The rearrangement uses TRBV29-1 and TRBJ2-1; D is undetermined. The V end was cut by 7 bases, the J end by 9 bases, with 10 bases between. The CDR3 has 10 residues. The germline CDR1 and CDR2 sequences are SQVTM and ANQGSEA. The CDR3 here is CSARESEQFF. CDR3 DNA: TGCAGCGCGCGCGAAAGTGAGCAGTTCTTC.

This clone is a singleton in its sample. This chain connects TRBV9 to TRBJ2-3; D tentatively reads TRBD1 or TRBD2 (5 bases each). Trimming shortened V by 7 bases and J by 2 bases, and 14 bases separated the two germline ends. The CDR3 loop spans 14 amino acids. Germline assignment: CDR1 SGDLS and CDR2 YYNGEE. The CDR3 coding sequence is TGTGCCAGCGGAAACAGGAGGATCACAGATACGCAGTATTTT. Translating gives CASGNRRITDTQYF.

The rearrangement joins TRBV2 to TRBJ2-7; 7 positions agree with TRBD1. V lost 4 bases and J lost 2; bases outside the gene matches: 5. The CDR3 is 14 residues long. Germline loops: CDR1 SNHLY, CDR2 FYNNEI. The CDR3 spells CASSGQGIPYEQYF. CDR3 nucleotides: TGTGCCAGCAGTGGACAGGGCATCCCCTACGAGCAGTACTTC.

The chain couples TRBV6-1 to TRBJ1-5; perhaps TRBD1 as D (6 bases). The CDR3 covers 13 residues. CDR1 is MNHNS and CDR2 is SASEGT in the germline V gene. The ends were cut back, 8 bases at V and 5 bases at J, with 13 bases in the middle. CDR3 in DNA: TGTGCCAGCTCTGGGTGGGGGCATCAGCCCCAGCATTTT. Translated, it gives CASSGWGHQPQHF.

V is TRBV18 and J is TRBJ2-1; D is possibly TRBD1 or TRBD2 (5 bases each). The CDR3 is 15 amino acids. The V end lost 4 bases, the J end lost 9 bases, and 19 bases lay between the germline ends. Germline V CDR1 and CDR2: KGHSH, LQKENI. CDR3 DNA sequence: TGTGCCAGCTCACGAAGCCGGGACCCAGCGAGTGAGCAGTTCTTC. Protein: CASSRSRDPASEQFF.

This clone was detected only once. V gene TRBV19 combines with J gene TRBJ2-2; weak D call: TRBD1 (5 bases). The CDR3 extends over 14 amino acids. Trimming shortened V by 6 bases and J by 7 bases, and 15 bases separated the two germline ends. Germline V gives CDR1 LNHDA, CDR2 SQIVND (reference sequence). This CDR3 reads CASSYNQGSGELFF. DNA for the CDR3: TGTGCCAGTAGCTATAACCAGGGTAGCGGGGAGCTGTTTTTT. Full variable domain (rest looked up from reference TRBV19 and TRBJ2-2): DGGITQSPKYLFRKEGQNVTLSCEQNLNHDAMYWYRQDPGQGLRLIYYSQIVNDFQKGDIAEGYSVSREKKESFPLTVTSAQKNPTAFYLCASSYNQGSGELFFGEGSRLTVL.

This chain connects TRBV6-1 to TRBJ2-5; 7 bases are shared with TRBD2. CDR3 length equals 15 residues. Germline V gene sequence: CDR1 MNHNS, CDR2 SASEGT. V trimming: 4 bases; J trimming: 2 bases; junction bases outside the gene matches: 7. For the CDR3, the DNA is TGTGCCAGCAGTGTCCCGCGGGGGAGTCAAGAGACCCAGTACTTC. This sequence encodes CASSVPRGSQETQYF.

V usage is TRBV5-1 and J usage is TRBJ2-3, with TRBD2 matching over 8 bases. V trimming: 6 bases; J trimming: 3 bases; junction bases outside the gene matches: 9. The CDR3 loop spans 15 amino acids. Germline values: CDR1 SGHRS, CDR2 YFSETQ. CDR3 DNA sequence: TGCGCCAGCAAGGAGAACGTAGCGGGAACAGATACGCAGTATTTT. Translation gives CASKENVAGTDTQYF.

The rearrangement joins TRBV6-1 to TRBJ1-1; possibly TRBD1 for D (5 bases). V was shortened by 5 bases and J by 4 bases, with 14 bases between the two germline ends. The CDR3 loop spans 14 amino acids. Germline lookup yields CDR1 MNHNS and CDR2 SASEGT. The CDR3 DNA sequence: TGTGCCAGCAGTTCCAGGGAAGTGGCCACTGAAGCTTTCTTT. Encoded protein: CASSSREVATEAFF.

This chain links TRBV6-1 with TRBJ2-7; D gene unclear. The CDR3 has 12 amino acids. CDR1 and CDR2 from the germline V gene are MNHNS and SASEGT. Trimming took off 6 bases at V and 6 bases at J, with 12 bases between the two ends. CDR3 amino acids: CASRRSGFEQYF. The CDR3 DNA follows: TGTGCCAGCAGAAGGTCTGGGTTCGAGCAGTACTTC.